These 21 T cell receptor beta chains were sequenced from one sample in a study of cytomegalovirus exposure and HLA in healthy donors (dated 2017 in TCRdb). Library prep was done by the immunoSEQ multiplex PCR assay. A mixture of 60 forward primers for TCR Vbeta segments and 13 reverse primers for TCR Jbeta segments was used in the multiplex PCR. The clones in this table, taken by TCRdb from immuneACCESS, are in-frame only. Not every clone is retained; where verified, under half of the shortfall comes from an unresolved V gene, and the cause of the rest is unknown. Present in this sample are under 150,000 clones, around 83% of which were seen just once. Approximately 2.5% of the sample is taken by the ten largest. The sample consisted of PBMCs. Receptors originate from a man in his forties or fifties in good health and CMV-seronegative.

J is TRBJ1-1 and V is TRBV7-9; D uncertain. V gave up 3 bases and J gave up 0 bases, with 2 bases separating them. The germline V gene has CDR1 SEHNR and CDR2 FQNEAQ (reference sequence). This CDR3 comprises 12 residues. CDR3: CASSFVNTEAFF. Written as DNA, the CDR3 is TGTGCCAGCAGCTTCGTGAACACTGAAGCTTTCTTT.

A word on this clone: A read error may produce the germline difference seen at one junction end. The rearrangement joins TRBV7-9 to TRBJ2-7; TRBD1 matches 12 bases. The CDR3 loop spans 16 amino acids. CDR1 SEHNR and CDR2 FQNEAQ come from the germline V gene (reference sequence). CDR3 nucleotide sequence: TGTTCCAGCAGCTTAGCGTACGGGACAGGGGGCTTCGAGCAGTACTTC. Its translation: CSSSLAYGTGGFEQYF.

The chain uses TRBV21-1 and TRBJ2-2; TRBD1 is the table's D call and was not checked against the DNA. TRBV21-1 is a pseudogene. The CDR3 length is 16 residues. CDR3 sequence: CASSKAPGQRAGELFF. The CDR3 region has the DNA TGTGCCAGCAGCAAAGCCCCCGGACAAAGGGCCGGGGAGCTGTTTTTT.

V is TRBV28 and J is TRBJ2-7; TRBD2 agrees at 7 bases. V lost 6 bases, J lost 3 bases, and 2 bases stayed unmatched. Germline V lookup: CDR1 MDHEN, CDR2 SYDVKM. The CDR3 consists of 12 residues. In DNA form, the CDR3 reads TGTGCCAGCAGCTGGGGGGGCTACGAGCAGTACTTC. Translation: CASSWGGYEQYF.

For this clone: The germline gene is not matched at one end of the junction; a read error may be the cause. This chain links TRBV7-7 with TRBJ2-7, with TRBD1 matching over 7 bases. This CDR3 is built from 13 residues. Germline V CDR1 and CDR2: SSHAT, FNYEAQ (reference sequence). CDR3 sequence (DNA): TGTGCTAGCAGCATAGACAGGGATCGGGAGCAGTACTTC. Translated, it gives CASSIDRDREQYF.

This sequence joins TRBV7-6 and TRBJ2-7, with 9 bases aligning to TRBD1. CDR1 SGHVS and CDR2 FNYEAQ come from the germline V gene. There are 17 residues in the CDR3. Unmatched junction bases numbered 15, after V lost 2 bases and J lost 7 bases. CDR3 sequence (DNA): TGTGCCAGCAGCTTATACCGTCCAGGGACAGGGCCGAAAGAGCAGTACTTC. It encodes CASSLYRPGTGPKEQYF. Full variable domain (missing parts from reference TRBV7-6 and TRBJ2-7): GAGVSQSPRYKVTKRGQDVALRCDPISGHVSLYWYRQALGQGPEFLTYFNYEAQQDKSGLPNDRFSAERPEGSISTLTIQRTEQRDSAMYRCASSLYRPGTGPKEQYFGPGTRLTVT.

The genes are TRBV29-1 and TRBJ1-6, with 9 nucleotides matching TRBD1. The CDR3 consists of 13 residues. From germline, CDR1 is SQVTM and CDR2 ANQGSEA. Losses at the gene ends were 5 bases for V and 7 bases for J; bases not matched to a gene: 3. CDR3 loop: CSVQTGGNSPLHF. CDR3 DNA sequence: TGCAGCGTTCAGACAGGGGGGAATTCACCCCTCCACTTT. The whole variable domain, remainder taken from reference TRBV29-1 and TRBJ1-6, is SAVISQKPSRDICQRGTSLTIQCQVDSQVTMMFWYRQQPGQSLTLIATANQGSEATYESGFVIDKFPISRPNLTFSTLTVSNMSPEDSSIYLCSVQTGGNSPLHFGNGTRLTVT.

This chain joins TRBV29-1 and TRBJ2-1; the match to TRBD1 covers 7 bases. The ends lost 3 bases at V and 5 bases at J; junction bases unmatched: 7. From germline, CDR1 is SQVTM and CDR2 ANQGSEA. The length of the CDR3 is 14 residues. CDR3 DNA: TGCAGCGTTGATGAGGGGGCTGGTAACAATGAGCAGTTCTTC. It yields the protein CSVDEGAGNNEQFF.

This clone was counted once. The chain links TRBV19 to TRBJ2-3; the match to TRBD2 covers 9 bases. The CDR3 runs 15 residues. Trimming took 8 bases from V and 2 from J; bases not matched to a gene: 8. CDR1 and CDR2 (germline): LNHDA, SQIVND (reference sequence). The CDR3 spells CASVSGGEYTDTQYF. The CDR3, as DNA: TGTGCCAGTGTTAGCGGGGGAGAGTACACAGATACGCAGTATTTT.

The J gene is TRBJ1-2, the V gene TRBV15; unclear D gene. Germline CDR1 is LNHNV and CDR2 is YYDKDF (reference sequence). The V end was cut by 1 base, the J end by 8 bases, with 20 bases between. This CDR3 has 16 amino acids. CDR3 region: CATSRGSPSGLGGYTF. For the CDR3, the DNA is TGTGCCACCAGCAGAGGAAGTCCCTCAGGACTGGGAGGCTACACCTTC.

The CDR3 region has the DNA TGTGCCAGCAGTGACCCCACCCGGACAGATGGCTACACCTTC. This sequence encodes CASSDPTRTDGYTF. The chain joins TRBV6-1 to TRBJ1-2; possibly TRBD1 for D (6 bases). The V gene lost 3 bases and the J gene lost 6 bases, with 14 bases spanning the gap. This CDR3 spans 14 amino acids. Germline V gives CDR1 MNHNS, CDR2 SASEGT.

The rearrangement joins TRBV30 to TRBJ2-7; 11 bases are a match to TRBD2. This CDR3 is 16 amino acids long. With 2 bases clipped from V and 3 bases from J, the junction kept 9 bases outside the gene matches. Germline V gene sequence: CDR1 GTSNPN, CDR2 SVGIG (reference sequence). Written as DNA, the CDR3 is TGTGCCTGGAGTCCCCTTACTAGCGGGGGCCTCTACGAGCAGTACTTC. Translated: CAWSPLTSGGLYEQYF.

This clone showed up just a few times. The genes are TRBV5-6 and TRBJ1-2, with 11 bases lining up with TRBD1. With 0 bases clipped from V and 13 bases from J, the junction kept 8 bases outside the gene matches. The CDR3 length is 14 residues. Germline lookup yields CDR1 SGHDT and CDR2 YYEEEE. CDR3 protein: CASSLVGTGGASTF. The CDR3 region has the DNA TGTGCCAGCAGCTTGGTGGGGACAGGGGGGGCCTCCACCTTC.

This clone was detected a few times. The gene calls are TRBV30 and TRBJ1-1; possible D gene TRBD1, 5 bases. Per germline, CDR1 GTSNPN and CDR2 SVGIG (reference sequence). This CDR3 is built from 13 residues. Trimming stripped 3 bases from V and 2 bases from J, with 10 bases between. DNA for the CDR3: TGTGCCTGGAGACTCGGGGGTAACACTGAAGCTTTCTTT. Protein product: CAWRLGGNTEAFF.

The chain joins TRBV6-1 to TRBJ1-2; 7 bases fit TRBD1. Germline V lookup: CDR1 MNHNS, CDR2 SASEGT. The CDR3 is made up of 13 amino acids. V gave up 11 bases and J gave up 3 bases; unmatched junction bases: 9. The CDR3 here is CALLDRTYYGYTF. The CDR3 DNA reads TGTGCCCTACTGGACAGGACCTACTATGGCTACACCTTC.

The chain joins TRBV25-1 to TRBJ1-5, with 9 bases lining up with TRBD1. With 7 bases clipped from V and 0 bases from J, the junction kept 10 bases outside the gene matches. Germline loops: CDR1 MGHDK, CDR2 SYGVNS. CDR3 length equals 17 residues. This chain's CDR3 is CASTPTGGNYSNQPQHF. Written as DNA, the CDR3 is TGTGCCAGCACCCCGACAGGGGGAAATTATAGCAATCAGCCCCAGCATTTT.

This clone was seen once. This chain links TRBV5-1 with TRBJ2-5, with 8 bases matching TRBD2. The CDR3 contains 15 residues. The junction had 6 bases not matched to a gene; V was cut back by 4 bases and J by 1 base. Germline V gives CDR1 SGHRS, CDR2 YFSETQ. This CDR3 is CASSPGGTSQETQYF. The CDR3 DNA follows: TGCGCCAGCAGCCCAGGAGGGACTAGCCAAGAGACCCAGTACTTC.

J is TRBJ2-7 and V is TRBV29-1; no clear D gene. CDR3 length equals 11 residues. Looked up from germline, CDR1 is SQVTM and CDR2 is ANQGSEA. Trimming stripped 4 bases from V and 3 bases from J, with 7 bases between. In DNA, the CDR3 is TGCAGCGTTGTCCAGATCTACGAGCAGTACTTC. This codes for CSVVQIYEQYF.

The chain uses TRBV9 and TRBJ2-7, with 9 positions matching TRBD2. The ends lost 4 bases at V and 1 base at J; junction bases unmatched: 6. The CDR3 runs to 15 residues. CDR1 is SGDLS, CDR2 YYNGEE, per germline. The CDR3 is CASSILAGSSYEQYF. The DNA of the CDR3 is TGTGCCAGCAGCATCCTAGCGGGAAGTTCCTACGAGCAGTACTTC.

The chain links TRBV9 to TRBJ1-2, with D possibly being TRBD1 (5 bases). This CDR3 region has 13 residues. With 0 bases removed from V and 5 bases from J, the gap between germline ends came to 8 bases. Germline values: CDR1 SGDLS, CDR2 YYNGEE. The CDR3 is CASSVERGYGYTF. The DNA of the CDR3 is TGTGCCAGCAGCGTAGAGCGGGGGTATGGCTACACCTTC.

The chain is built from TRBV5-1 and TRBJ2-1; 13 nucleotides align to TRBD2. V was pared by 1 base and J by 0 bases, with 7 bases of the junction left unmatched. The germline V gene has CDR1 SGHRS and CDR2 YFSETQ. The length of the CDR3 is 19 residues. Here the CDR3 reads CASSLTRTSGGYSYNEQFF. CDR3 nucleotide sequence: TGCGCCAGCAGCTTGACGCGGACTAGCGGGGGCTACTCCTACAATGAGCAGTTCTTC.